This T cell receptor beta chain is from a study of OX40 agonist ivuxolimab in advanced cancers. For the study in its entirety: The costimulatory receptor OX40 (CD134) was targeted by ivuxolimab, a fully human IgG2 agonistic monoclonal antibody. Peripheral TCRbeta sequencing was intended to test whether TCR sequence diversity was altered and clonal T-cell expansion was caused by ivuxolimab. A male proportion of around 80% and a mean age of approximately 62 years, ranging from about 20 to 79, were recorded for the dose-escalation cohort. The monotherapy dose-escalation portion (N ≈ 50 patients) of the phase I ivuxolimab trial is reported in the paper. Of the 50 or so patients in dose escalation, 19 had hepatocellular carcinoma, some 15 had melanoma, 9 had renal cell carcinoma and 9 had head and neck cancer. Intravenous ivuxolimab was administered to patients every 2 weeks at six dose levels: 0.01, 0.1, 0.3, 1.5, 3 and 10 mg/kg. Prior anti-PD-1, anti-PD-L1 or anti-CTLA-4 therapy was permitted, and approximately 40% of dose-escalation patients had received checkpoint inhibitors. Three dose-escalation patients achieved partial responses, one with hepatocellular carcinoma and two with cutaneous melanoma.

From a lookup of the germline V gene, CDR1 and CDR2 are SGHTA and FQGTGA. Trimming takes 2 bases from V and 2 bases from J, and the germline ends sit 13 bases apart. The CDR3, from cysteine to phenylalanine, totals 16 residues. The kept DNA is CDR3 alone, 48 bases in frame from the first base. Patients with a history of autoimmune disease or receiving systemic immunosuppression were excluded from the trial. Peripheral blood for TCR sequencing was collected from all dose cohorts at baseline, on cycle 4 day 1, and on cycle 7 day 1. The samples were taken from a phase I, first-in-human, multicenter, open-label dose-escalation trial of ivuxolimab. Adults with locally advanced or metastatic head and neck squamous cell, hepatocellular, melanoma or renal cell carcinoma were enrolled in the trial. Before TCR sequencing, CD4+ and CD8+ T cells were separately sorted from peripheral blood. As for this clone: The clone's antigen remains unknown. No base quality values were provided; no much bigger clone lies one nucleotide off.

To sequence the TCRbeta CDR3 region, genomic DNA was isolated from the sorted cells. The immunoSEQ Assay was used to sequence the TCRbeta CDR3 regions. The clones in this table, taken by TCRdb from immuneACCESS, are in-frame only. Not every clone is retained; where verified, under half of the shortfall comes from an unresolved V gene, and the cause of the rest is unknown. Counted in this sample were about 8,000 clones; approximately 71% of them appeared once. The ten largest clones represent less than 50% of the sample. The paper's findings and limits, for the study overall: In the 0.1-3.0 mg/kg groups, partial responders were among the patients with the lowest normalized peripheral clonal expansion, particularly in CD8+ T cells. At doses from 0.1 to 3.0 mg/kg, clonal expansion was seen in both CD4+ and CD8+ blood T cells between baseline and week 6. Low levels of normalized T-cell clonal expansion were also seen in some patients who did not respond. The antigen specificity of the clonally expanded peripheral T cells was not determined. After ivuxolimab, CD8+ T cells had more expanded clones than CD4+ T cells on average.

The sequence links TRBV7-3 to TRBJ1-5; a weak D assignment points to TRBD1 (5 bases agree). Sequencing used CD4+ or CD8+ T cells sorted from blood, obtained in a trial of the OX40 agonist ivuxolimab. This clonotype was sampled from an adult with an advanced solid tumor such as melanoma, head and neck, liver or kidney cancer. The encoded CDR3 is CASSLAPGVGNQPQHF. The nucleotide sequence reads TGTGCCAGCAGCTTAGCCCCGGGGGTGGGCAATCAGCCCCAGCATTTT.